A single sample is the source of the 14 T cell receptor beta chains below, sequenced in a study of response to subunit inactivated influenza vaccine. One entry per CDR3 protein, called by TCRdb with MiXCR from the RT-PCR reads. In the table there are under 950,000 distinct CDR3 sequences, 21% of which are singletons. The specimen comprised PBMCs from blood, sampled 5 days after vaccination. The receptors originated from a man in his fifties who received an inactivated influenza vaccine.

The chain employs TRBV7-9 and TRBJ2-7; perhaps D is TRBD1 or TRBD2 (6 bases each). Germline values: CDR1 SEHNR, CDR2 FQNEAQ (reference sequence). This CDR3 has 15 residues. V lost 5 bases and J lost 4, with 18 bases in between. The DNA for the CDR3 is TGTGCCAGCAGCCAAGTTCCGGGGGCCTCGTACGAGCAGTACTTC. It is translated as CASSQVPGASYEQYF.

The V and J genes are TRBV29-1 and TRBJ2-7; D is undetermined. Trimming removed 1 base from V and 6 bases from J, with 13 bases in between. This CDR3 has 13 residues. Germline V gene data show CDR1 as SQVTM and CDR2 as ANQGSEA. The CDR3 coding sequence is TGCAGCGTTGAAGTAAGTCTCGGCGGCGAGCAGTACTTC. It codes for CSVEVSLGGEQYF.

This clonotype turned up a few times. The genes are TRBV5-1 and TRBJ2-7; tentative D call: TRBD1 (5 bases). CDR3 length: 15 residues. Trimming pared 0 bases from V and 3 bases from J, leaving 13 bases between. CDR1 is SGHRS and CDR2 is YFSETQ in the germline V gene. CDR3 nucleotide sequence: TGCGCCAGCAGCTTGGCCGGTGGGGCCAACTACGAGCAGTACTTC. As protein: CASSLAGGANYEQYF.

The chain uses TRBV15 and TRBJ2-2; D uncertain. CDR1 LNHNV and CDR2 YYDKDF come from the germline V gene (reference sequence). Trimming took 5 bases from V and 6 from J, leaving 4 bases between them. This CDR3 is 11 amino acids long. CDR3 region: CATSRPGELFF. The DNA for the CDR3 is TGTGCCACCAGCCGACCCGGGGAGCTGTTTTTT.

This clonotype has just a few counts. This sequence joins TRBV5-5 and TRBJ2-5, with D tentatively TRBD2 (6 bases). V lost 4 bases and J lost 2, with 15 bases in between. There are 15 residues in the CDR3. Germline V lookup: CDR1 SGHKS, CDR2 YYEKEE (reference sequence). The CDR3 protein is CASSDPGTAQETQYF. DNA for the CDR3: TGTGCCAGCAGCGACCCCGGGACTGCTCAAGAGACCCAGTACTTC.

This clonotype was picked up a small number of times. The gene calls are TRBV7-9 and TRBJ1-6; the match to TRBD1 covers 7 bases. CDR1 and CDR2 (germline): SEHNR, FQNEAQ (reference sequence). The CDR3 covers 14 residues. Trimming at V came to 2 bases and at J to 11 bases, leaving 6 bases not matched to a gene. The CDR3 DNA is TGTGCCAGCAGCTTACTGACAGGGAGGGCACCCCTCCACTTT. It is translated as CASSLLTGRAPLHF.

This clonotype was seen at least ten times. The rearrangement links TRBV20-1 to TRBJ2-3, with D possibly matching TRBD2 (7 bases). The ends were cut back, 6 bases at V and 5 bases at J, with 21 bases in the middle. The CDR3 totals 15 residues. Looked up from germline, CDR1 is DFQATT and CDR2 is SNEGSKA (reference sequence). CDR3 sequence: CSAEKSGGLGDTQYF. The CDR3 nucleotides are TGCAGTGCCGAAAAATCGGGGGGCCTAGGAGATACGCAGTATTTT.

J is TRBJ1-1 and V is TRBV4-1; no definite D call. The germline V and J ends were trimmed by 4 bases and 0 bases, with 12 bases remaining between them. Germline lookup yields CDR1 MGHRA and CDR2 YSYEKL. The CDR3 covers 15 residues. The CDR3 region has the DNA TGCGCCAGCAGCCGCGATTTATCGATGAACACTGAAGCTTTCTTT. The encoded protein is CASSRDLSMNTEAFF.

This chain joins TRBV7-9 and TRBJ1-2, with a possible D match to TRBD1 (6 bases). CDR3 size: 15 residues. Germline CDR1 SEHNR, CDR2 FQNEAQ (reference sequence). Trimming left V 5 bases short and J 4 bases short, with 17 bases between. CDR3 coding DNA: TGTGCCAGCAGCCCCGATCAGGGGTTTGGCTATGGCTACACCTTC. Protein sequence: CASSPDQGFGYGYTF.

This clonotype was counted only a few times. The chain couples TRBV11-2 to TRBJ2-7; D could derive from TRBD1 or TRBD2 (6 bases each). There are 13 residues in the CDR3. Trimming removed 8 bases at V and 0 bases at J, with 11 bases between. From germline, CDR1 is SGHAT and CDR2 FQNNGV. CDR3 region: CASCRGPSYEQYF. CDR3 nucleotide sequence: TGTGCCAGCTGCCGGGGGCCCTCCTACGAGCAGTACTTC.

This clonotype was recorded a few times. The chain recombines TRBV12-3 or TRBV12-4 with TRBJ2-3, with D possibly matching TRBD1 (5 bases). The ends were cut back, 6 bases at V and 2 bases at J, with 12 bases in the middle. This CDR3 contains 14 residues. The CDR3 bases are TGTGCCAGCAGAATACAGGCCTTCACAGATACGCAGTATTTT. Translation: CASRIQAFTDTQYF.

This chain links TRBV20-1 with TRBJ2-1; perhaps TRBD2 as D (7 bases). The CDR3 extends over 13 amino acids. CDR1 and CDR2 (germline): DFQATT, SNEGSKA (reference sequence). The V end lost 7 bases, the J end lost 5 bases, and 15 bases lay between the germline ends. The CDR3 here is CSVTGGLNNEQFF. CDR3 DNA sequence: TGCAGTGTCACGGGGGGCCTAAACAATGAGCAGTTCTTC.

This chain links TRBV28 with TRBJ1-4; D gene ambiguous. CDR3 length: 14 amino acids. Germline CDR1 MDHEN, CDR2 SYDVKM. Trimming removed 1 base at V and 4 bases at J, with 7 bases between. The DNA of the CDR3 is TGTGCCAGCAGTTTATTACAGAATAATGAAAAACTGTTTTTT. It is translated as CASSLLQNNEKLFF.

The J gene is TRBJ2-1, the V gene TRBV7-9; 10 nucleotides match TRBD2. The junction had 13 bases not matched to a gene; V was cut back by 8 bases and J by 3 bases. The CDR3 totals 17 residues. Germline-derived CDR1 and CDR2 are SEHNR and FQNEAQ (reference sequence). CDR3 residues: CASLSGGAPAYYNEQFF. The CDR3 region has the DNA TGTGCCAGCTTGAGCGGGGGGGCCCCAGCCTACTACAATGAGCAGTTCTTC.